This T cell receptor (beta chain) is drawn from a study of blood T cell repertoires in COVID-19 (dated by TCRdb to the early 2020s). Context from the whole study: Collaborator samples came from the United States, Italy and Spain and covered acute and convalescent phases of COVID-19. Subjects who had been exposed to COVID-19, were actively infected with it, or had recovered from it provided the deeply sampled blood TCRbeta repertoires that made up the dataset. Where available, HLA class I and class II types were taken from metadata supplied by the sample provider and were not determined by assay-based typing. The repertoires were made available in a free public database intended to serve as a resource for research on the immune response to SARS-CoV-2. Sample metadata almost always included a de-identified subject ID, COVID-19 status, age in years and sex. Samples came from the ongoing ImmuneRACE study (first 160 participants) plus 1,254 subjects from 6 global collaborators. The material from the prospective study consisted of cDNA or gDNA derived from T cells, B-cell-depleted T cells, or PBMCs.

TCRbeta CDR3 regions were amplified from genomic DNA by means of the immunoSEQ Assay, a bias-controlled multiplex PCR. The study's processing was this. The number of nucleated cells in each sample was estimated by amplification of reference gene primers within the assay. Sequence reads were collapsed and filtered to measure the absolute abundance of every unique TCRbeta CDR3 rearrangement. For each sample, productive Simpson clonality was calculated as the square root of Simpson's diversity index over productive rearrangements. TCRdb retrieved this table from immuneACCESS and kept in-frame rearrangements only. Not all clones are present; in checked studies, unresolved V genes account for under half, and no reason is known for the remainder. V and J calls and clone size come straight from that table; D and trimming were deduced from the DNA. The sample profile shows some 160,000 clones; 85% to 90% of them were found once. The ten biggest clones cover over 9% of the sample.

What the work shows at the level of the full study, not this receptor alone: How much clinical and demographic metadata was included differed by source and by participant, and the metadata was provided uncurated.

The CDR3 starts with the cysteine, ends with the phenylalanine, and has 16 residues. Left in the record is the CDR3 DNA by itself, 48 bases read in frame from the first base. The V end loses 4 bases and the J end loses 4 bases, and a stretch of 17 bases separates them. Looking up the germline V gene yields CDR1 SGHDT and CDR2 YYEEEE. In Seattle, one collaborating source enrolled patients while the infection was active and tracked those patients longitudinally over the course of disease. Each collaborating institution followed its own protocols to collect whole blood in K2EDTA tubes. Collaborator samples were shipped for TCRbeta analysis as frozen whole blood, isolated PBMCs, or DNA extracted from either sample type. Notes on this clone: Its specific antigen is unknown. Base qualities are not recorded, but no much larger clone differs from it by a single base.

The receptor was derived from a woman aged 65 to 85 with COVID-19, enrolled during active disease. The sample consisted of peripheral blood. The chain employs TRBV5-6 and TRBJ2-2; a tentative D match to TRBD1 spans 6 bases. The DNA is TGTGCCAGCAGCCTTGCGAGCAGGGGCACCACCGGGGAGCTGTTTTTT. Its translation reads: CASSLASRGTTGELFF.